These 27 T cell receptor beta chains were all obtained from the same sample, sequenced in a study of T cells after yellow fever vaccination. MiXCR, run by TCRdb on the 5' RACE reads, gives a single entry per CDR3 protein. The sample shows some 670,000 distinct CDR3 sequences, around 12% of them seen only once. The specimen was PBMCs, collected on the day of the yellow fever booster vaccination. The receptors were gathered from a man aged 25 to 40 who received the YFV17D yellow fever vaccine.

Only a few counts were recorded for this clonotype. This chain links TRBV20-1 with TRBJ1-1, with a tentative D call TRBD1 (6 bases). The germline V gene encodes CDR1 DFQATT and CDR2 SNEGSKA (reference sequence). V lost 4 bases and J lost 11, with 14 bases in between. This CDR3 comprises 11 residues. The CDR3, as DNA: TGCAGTGCTATCCGCGACAGGAGGGCTTTCTTT. Encoded protein: CSAIRDRRAFF.

The chain employs TRBV20-1 and TRBJ1-6, with D maybe TRBD1 (5 bases). From germline, CDR1 is DFQATT and CDR2 SNEGSKA (reference sequence). The CDR3 covers 14 residues. V was pared by 4 bases and J by 9 bases, with 16 bases between. The CDR3 bases are TGCAGTGCTATAGGGACGGCAATCCGTTCACCCCTCCACTTT. Translating gives CSAIGTAIRSPLHF.

There are a few counts of this clonotype. The chain has TRBV29-1 and TRBJ2-1; possibly TRBD2 for D (5 bases). Trimming took 1 base from V and 5 from J, leaving 9 bases between them. Germline V lookup: CDR1 SQVTM, CDR2 ANQGSEA. CDR3 length: 13 amino acids. CDR3 residues: CSVEGTRNNEQFF. CDR3 DNA: TGCAGCGTTGAAGGGACTCGGAACAATGAGCAGTTCTTC.

The V call is TRBV10-3, the J call TRBJ2-1; 7 nucleotides match TRBD2. The CDR3 is made up of 17 amino acids. Germline trimming cut 2 bases from V and 2 bases from J; bases unmatched to any gene: 9. From germline, CDR1 is ENHRY and CDR2 SYGVKD. The CDR3 is CAISERVTGGAYNEQFF. DNA of the CDR3: TGTGCCATCAGTGAGAGGGTGACGGGAGGAGCCTACAATGAGCAGTTCTTC.

The rearrangement joins TRBV7-2 to TRBJ2-1, with 9 bases identical to TRBD2. Germline V lookup: CDR1 SGHTA, CDR2 FQGNSA. CDR3 length: 16 residues. V lost 0 bases to trimming and J lost 3 bases; unmatched junction nucleotides: 3. CDR3 DNA: TGTGCCAGCAGCTTAGCGGGGACTAGCAACTACAATGAGCAGTTCTTC. Amino acid sequence: CASSLAGTSNYNEQFF.

This clonotype has only a few counts. V is TRBV20-1 and J is TRBJ2-1; TRBD1 matches at 9 bases. V dropped 8 bases and J dropped 4; count of bases not matched to a gene: 9. CDR3 size: 14 residues. CDR1 DFQATT and CDR2 SNEGSKA come from the germline V gene (reference sequence). The CDR3 coding sequence is TGCAGTACCCCTTACAGGGGGCCATACAATGAGCAGTTCTTC. Translated: CSTPYRGPYNEQFF.

This clonotype was seen a handful of times. The rearrangement joins TRBV12-5 to TRBJ2-1; D may be TRBD1 or TRBD2 (6 bases each). Trimming took off 2 bases at V and 8 bases at J, with 13 bases between the two ends. Germline CDR1 and CDR2: LGHNT and FRNRAP. The CDR3 totals 14 residues. The CDR3 is CASGLSNRDYEQFF. The DNA for the CDR3 is TGTGCTAGTGGTTTGTCCAACAGGGACTATGAGCAGTTCTTC.

This clonotype was counted only a few times. The chain links TRBV12-3 or TRBV12-4 to TRBJ2-1; 9 bases map to TRBD2. CDR3 length equals 14 residues. V dropped 2 bases and J dropped 6; count of bases not matched to a gene: 2. The CDR3 DNA reads TGTGCCAGCAGTTTATCTAGCGGGATCAATGAGCAGTTCTTC. Its translation: CASSLSSGINEQFF.

This clonotype was counted at least ten times. This rearrangement joins TRBV6-5 to TRBJ2-2; D is ambiguous. The CDR3 covers 13 residues. The germline V gene has CDR1 MNHEY and CDR2 SVGAGI. V was cut by 0 bases and J by 5 bases, with 4 bases left in between. CDR3 in DNA: TGTGCCAGCAGTTACTCCAGGACCGGGGAGCTGTTTTTT. Translation: CASSYSRTGELFF.

The V call is TRBV18, the J call TRBJ2-7; either TRBD1 or TRBD2 may supply D (5 bases each). The length of the CDR3 is 16 residues. Trimming stripped 3 bases from V and 0 bases from J, with 15 bases between. Germline CDR1 is KGHSH and CDR2 is LQKENI. CDR3 residues: CASSPREGHFSYEQYF. CDR3 bases: TGTGCCAGCTCACCGAGGGAAGGACACTTCTCCTACGAGCAGTACTTC. Complete variable domain (other parts from reference TRBV18 and TRBJ2-7): NAGVMQNPRHLVRRRGQEARLRCSPMKGHSHVYWYRQLPEEGLKFMVYLQKENIIDESGMPKERFSAEFPKEGPSILRIQQVVRGDSAAYFCASSPREGHFSYEQYFGPGTRLTVT.

The table lists this clonotype with a few counts. The chain couples TRBV28 to TRBJ2-3; D not resolved. V was cut by 6 bases and J by 4 bases, with 14 bases left in between. Germline V gives CDR1 MDHEN, CDR2 SYDVKM. The CDR3 runs 14 residues. The CDR3 bases are TGTGCCAGCAGCCGCGTGGAGTCCCCAGATACGCAGTATTTT. Translating it yields CASSRVESPDTQYF.

J is TRBJ2-2 and V is TRBV25-1; D gene unclear. CDR3 length: 15 amino acids. Germline V gene lookup returns CDR1 MGHDK and CDR2 SYGVNS. Deletions cut 2 bases from V and 0 bases from J, with 7 bases between. DNA of the CDR3: TGTGCCAGCAGTGAAGGCTTCGCGAACACCGGGGAGCTGTTTTTT. It specifies CASSEGFANTGELFF.

The chain uses TRBV29-1 and TRBJ2-7; weak D call: TRBD1 (5 bases). Trimming stripped 4 bases from V and 3 bases from J, with 10 bases between. Germline-derived CDR1 and CDR2 are SQVTM and ANQGSEA. The CDR3 is made up of 12 amino acids. CDR3: CSVATGNYEQYF. The DNA of the CDR3 is TGCAGCGTTGCTACAGGTAACTACGAGCAGTACTTC.

This clonotype was seen at least ten times. This chain uses TRBV16 with TRBJ2-3; D is perhaps TRBD1 or TRBD2 (5 bases each). The CDR3 covers 13 residues. Trimming left V 4 bases short and J 2 bases short, with 7 bases between. Germline lookup yields CDR1 KGHSY and CDR2 FQNENV. The CDR3 DNA reads as TGTGCCAGCAGCCGGGACCACACAGATACGCAGTATTTT. Translated, it gives CASSRDHTDTQYF.

The rearrangement links TRBV6-1 to TRBJ1-1; a weak D match, TRBD1 (5 bases). This CDR3 has 14 residues. Trimming pared 6 bases from V and 4 bases from J, leaving 15 bases between. Germline V lookup: CDR1 MNHNS, CDR2 SASEGT. CDR3 residues: CASSRQGYLTEAFF. The CDR3 region has the DNA TGTGCCAGCAGCCGGCAGGGTTACCTCACTGAAGCTTTCTTT.

This chain links TRBV12-3 or TRBV12-4 with TRBJ2-5; the match to TRBD2 covers 8 bases. This CDR3 is 14 amino acids long. The trim removed 6 bases at V and 6 bases at J, leaving 9 bases unmatched. The CDR3 here is CASRPGTSVKTQYF. Written as DNA, the CDR3 is TGTGCCAGCAGGCCCGGGACTAGTGTTAAGACCCAGTACTTC.

This sequence joins TRBV6-2 or TRBV6-3 and TRBJ2-1, with 7 bases lining up with TRBD2. This CDR3 spans 14 amino acids. Germline V lookup: CDR1 MNHEY, CDR2 SVGEGT. V lost 7 bases and J lost 4; bases outside the gene matches: 7. CDR3 amino acids: CASTAGALYNEQFF. CDR3 coding DNA: TGTGCCAGCACCGCGGGAGCCCTGTACAATGAGCAGTTCTTC.

In DNA form, the CDR3 reads TGTGCCAGCAGCGTACAGAATGCAGGGTACTATGGCTACACCTTC. Its protein product is CASSVQNAGYYGYTF. The V call is TRBV9, the J call TRBJ1-2; TRBD1 is a possible D gene (5 bases). The CDR3 spans 15 residues. Germline values: CDR1 SGDLS, CDR2 YYNGEE. The germline V and J ends were trimmed by 1 base and 3 bases, with 13 bases remaining between them.

The chain carries TRBV2 and TRBJ1-3; D is unclear. The V gene lost 2 bases and the J gene lost 0 bases, with 8 bases spanning the gap. CDR3 length: 15 amino acids. Per germline, CDR1 SNHLY and CDR2 FYNNEI. Here the CDR3 DNA reads TGTGCCAGCAGTGAACTACGGAGCTCTGGAAACACCATATATTTT. It codes for CASSELRSSGNTIYF.

The table lists this clonotype with a few counts. The V gene is TRBV5-1, the J gene TRBJ2-2, with D perhaps matching TRBD2 (5 bases). The CDR3 loop spans 13 amino acids. Trimming shortened V by 5 bases and J by 6 bases, and 11 bases separated the two germline ends. The V gene's germline CDR1 is SGHRS and CDR2 YFSETQ. DNA of the CDR3: TGCGCCAGCAGGAGCAGCGGACCCGGGGAGCTGTTTTTT. Its translation is CASRSSGPGELFF.

The CDR3 region is CASSQYKAYRPFRESPLHF. CDR3 nucleotides: TGCGCCAGCAGTCAGTACAAAGCCTACAGACCCTTTCGCGAATCACCCCTCCACTTT. The genes are TRBV23-1 and TRBJ1-6; D remains unclear. TRBV23-1 qualifies as an ORF whose function is uncertain. The CDR3 runs to 19 residues. V was shortened by 3 bases and J by 10 bases, with 28 bases between the two germline ends.

This clonotype was seen more than once but under ten times. The chain recombines TRBV27 with TRBJ2-1; no reliable D call. Per germline, CDR1 MNHEY and CDR2 SMNVEV (reference sequence). The CDR3 contains 13 residues. Trimming took 6 bases from V and 5 from J, leaving 11 bases between them. CDR3 in amino acids: CASRPARDNEQFF. DNA of the CDR3: TGTGCCAGCAGACCCGCTAGGGACAATGAGCAGTTCTTC.

Of note for this clonotype: At one boundary the junction diverges from the germline segment, which might be a read error. V usage is TRBV7-7 and J usage is TRBJ1-3; D call uncertain. Germline CDR1 and CDR2: SSHAT and FNYEAQ (reference sequence). This CDR3 contains 15 residues. This CDR3 is CASSLTTSPGNTIYF. The CDR3 DNA sequence: TGTGCTAGCAGCTTAACGACAAGCCCTGGAAACACCATATATTTT.

The rearrangement links TRBV20-1 to TRBJ1-5, with D hard to call. The V gene lost 0 bases and the J gene lost 6 bases, with 18 bases spanning the gap. Per the germline V gene, CDR1 is DFQATT and CDR2 is SNEGSKA (reference sequence). CDR3 length: 16 amino acids. Here the CDR3 DNA reads TGCAGTGCTAGAGAAACAAGTTGGATAGCAGGTCAGCCCCAGCATTTT. Its protein is CSARETSWIAGQPQHF.

The V call is TRBV5-1, the J call TRBJ2-7; weak D call: TRBD1 (6 bases). The germline CDR1 and CDR2 sequences are SGHRS and YFSETQ. CDR3 length: 14 amino acids. Trimming cost V 6 bases and J 4 bases, with 17 bases left between them. CDR3: CASNPGSRGYEQYF. The CDR3 nucleotides read TGCGCCAGCAATCCTGGGTCCAGGGGATACGAGCAGTACTTC.

The chain carries TRBV2 and TRBJ1-5, with D hard to call. With 2 bases removed from V and 0 bases from J, the gap between germline ends came to 5 bases. The CDR3 runs 14 residues. Germline CDR1 and CDR2: SNHLY and FYNNEI. DNA for the CDR3: TGTGCCAGCAGTGAACCGGTTAGCAATCAGCCCCAGCATTTT. This codes for CASSEPVSNQPQHF.

This clonotype was detected only a few times. The gene calls are TRBV7-8 and TRBJ2-7, with D unresolved. This CDR3 is 14 amino acids long. Trimming took 5 bases from V and 4 from J, leaving 15 bases between them. Germline V lookup: CDR1 SGHVS, CDR2 FQNEAQ. CDR3 sequence: CASSQEAIGYEQYF. The CDR3 DNA follows: TGTGCCAGCAGCCAAGAAGCTATCGGGTACGAGCAGTACTTC.